This T cell receptor beta chain appears in the sequencing data of a study of blood T cell repertoires in COVID-19. Trimming left V 5 bases short and J 0 bases short, with 11 bases between. Germline V gene data show CDR1 as SGHNT and CDR2 as YENEEA. This CDR3 region has 15 residues. Authors' processing steps: Nucleated cell counts were estimated from reference gene primer amplification. Profiling relied on immunoSEQ multiplex PCR, and the TCRdb table lists in-frame clones only, not all of them. The V and J calls and clone size were taken over from that table, and D and trimming were inferred from the DNA. Of some 87,000 clones in the sample, 80% were seen once.

The chain has TRBV11-3 and TRBJ2-1, with D tentatively TRBD1 (6 bases). Material: peripheral blood. The sequence came from a man aged 50 or older who had recovered from COVID-19. CDR3 residues: CASSILGGSYNEQFF. Here the CDR3 DNA reads TGTGCCAGCAGCATCCTAGGGGGCTCCTACAATGAGCAGTTCTTC.